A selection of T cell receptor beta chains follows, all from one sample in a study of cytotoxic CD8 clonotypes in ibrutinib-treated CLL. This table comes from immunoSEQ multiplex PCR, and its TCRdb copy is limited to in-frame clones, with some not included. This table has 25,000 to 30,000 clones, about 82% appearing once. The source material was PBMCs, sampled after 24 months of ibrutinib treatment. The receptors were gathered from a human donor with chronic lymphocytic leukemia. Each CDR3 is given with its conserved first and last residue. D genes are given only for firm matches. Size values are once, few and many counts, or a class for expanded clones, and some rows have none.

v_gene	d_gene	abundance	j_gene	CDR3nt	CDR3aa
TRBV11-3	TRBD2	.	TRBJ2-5	TGTGCCAGCAGCCTCGGGACTAGCGGGACCCAAGAGACCCAGTACTTC	CASSLGTSGTQETQYF
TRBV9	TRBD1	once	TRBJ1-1	TGTGCCAGCAGCGACCAGGGGGTGGGGAACACTGAAGCTTTCTTT	CASSDQGVGNTEAFF
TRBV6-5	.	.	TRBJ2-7	TGTGCCAGCAGTTACTCCCCAACCAGGGGAGTTTTCGAGCAGTACTTC	CASSYSPTRGVFEQYF
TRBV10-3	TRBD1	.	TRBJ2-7	TGTGCCATCAGGAACACAGGACAGGGAATCACAACCTACGAGCAGTACTTC	CAIRNTGQGITTYEQYF
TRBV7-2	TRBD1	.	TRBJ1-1	TGTGCCAGCAGGCAACAGGGGGTTGAAGCTTTCTTT	CASRQQGVEAFF
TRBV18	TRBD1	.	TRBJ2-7	TGTGCCAGCTCACCGGGACAGGCCCCGGTCGAGCAGTACTTC	CASSPGQAPVEQYF
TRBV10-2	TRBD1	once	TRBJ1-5	TGCGCCAGCACCGAGACAGGGGTTGGCAATCAGCCCCAGCATTTT	CASTETGVGNQPQHF
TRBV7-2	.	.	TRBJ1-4	TGTGCCAGCAGCCGCCTTCCGCCGGGGGCAAATGAAAAACTGTTTTTT	CASSRLPPGANEKLFF
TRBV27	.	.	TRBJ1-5	TGTGCCAGCGGAGGAAGAGATCAGCCCCAGCATTTT	CASGGRDQPQHF
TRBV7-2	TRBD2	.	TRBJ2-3	TGTGCCAGCAGCCGCTCTAGCGGGGGGGCGGATACGCAGTATTTT	CASSRSSGGADTQYF
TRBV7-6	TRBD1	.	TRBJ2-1	TGTGCCAGCAGCTCTTGGACAGGGATATTGTCCAATGAGCAGTTCTTC	CASSSWTGILSNEQFF